What follows are 26 T cell receptor beta chains derived from one specimen sequenced in a study of OX40 agonist ivuxolimab in advanced cancers. The data were produced by immunoSEQ multiplex PCR, yet TCRdb's version contains in-frame clones alone and is incomplete. The repertoire has about 19,000 clones, around 80% of them found once; the top ten carry 53%. The material sequenced was CD4+ or CD8+ T cells sorted from blood, taken in a trial of the OX40 agonist ivuxolimab. These receptors were obtained from an adult with an advanced solid tumor such as melanoma, head and neck, liver or kidney cancer.

V gene TRBV4-2 combines with J gene TRBJ2-5, with a weak D call TRBD2 (6 bases). V was shortened by 0 bases and J by 4 bases, with 12 bases between the two germline ends. Germline assignment: CDR1 LGHNA and CDR2 YNFKEQ. The CDR3 runs to 15 residues. The CDR3 loop reads CASSQEDRGSETQYF. The CDR3 region has the DNA TGTGCCAGCAGCCAAGAAGATCGGGGGTCAGAGACCCAGTACTTC.

The chain is built from TRBV4-3 and TRBJ2-2, with D unclear. V lost 5 bases and J 0 bases, leaving 19 bases between the germline ends. The germline gives CDR1 LGHNA, CDR2 YSLEER. This CDR3 has 18 residues. CDR3 sequence reads: CASSSPVAGDANTGELFF. In DNA, the CDR3 is TGCGCCAGCAGCTCACCAGTGGCAGGCGACGCGAACACCGGGGAGCTGTTTTTT.

The chain has TRBV9 and TRBJ2-3, with 10 bases identical to TRBD1. Trimming removed 5 bases from V and 2 bases from J; junction bases left unmatched: 5. This CDR3 is built from 15 residues. Germline values: CDR1 SGDLS, CDR2 YYNGEE. This CDR3 is CASRGQGGPTDTQYF. CDR3 in DNA: TGTGCCAGCAGAGGACAGGGGGGACCCACAGATACGCAGTATTTT.

The CDR3 coding sequence is TGCGCCAGCAGCCAAGAAGAGACAGGGGGTTCCTACGAGCAGTACTTC. This gives the protein CASSQEETGGSYEQYF. The chain links TRBV4-1 to TRBJ2-7; 9 positions agree with TRBD1. V lost 0 bases to trimming and J lost 1 base; unmatched junction nucleotides: 4. Germline-derived CDR1 and CDR2 are MGHRA and YSYEKL. The CDR3 runs 16 residues.

This clone was seen a handful of times. V usage is TRBV27 and J usage is TRBJ1-5; no definite D call. The V end was cut by 2 bases, the J end by 5 bases, with 7 bases between. This CDR3 contains 13 residues. Germline loops: CDR1 MNHEY, CDR2 SMNVEV (reference sequence). CDR3 DNA sequence: TGTGCCAGCAGTTTACGGGGTGATCAGCCCCAGCATTTT. It is translated as CASSLRGDQPQHF.

V gene TRBV5-4 combines with J gene TRBJ2-5, with 8 positions matching TRBD1. The CDR3 is made up of 16 amino acids. Per germline, CDR1 SGHNT and CDR2 YYREEE (reference sequence). J gave up 5 bases and V 0 bases, and 9 bases lay outside the gene matches. The CDR3 DNA reads as TGTGCCAGCAGCTTGGAAAACAGGGGGGTTTCGGAGACCCAGTACTTC. This encodes CASSLENRGVSETQYF. The complete variable domain, with remaining parts taken from reference TRBV5-4 and TRBJ2-5, reads ETGVTQSPTHLIKTRGQQVTLRCSSQSGHNTVSWYQQALGQGPQFIFQYYREEENGRGNFPPRFSGLQFPNYSSELNVNALELDDSALYLCASSLENRGVSETQYFGPGTRLLVL.

This clone was observed once. The chain has TRBV7-9 and TRBJ1-1; D is perhaps TRBD1 (5 bases). The CDR3 totals 16 residues. Looked up from germline, CDR1 is SEHNR and CDR2 is FQNEAQ (reference sequence). The V gene lost 4 bases and the J gene lost 10 bases, with 25 bases spanning the gap. Here the CDR3 DNA reads TGTGCCAGCAGCTCCACTCGCCCTCAGGGAGAGATGAGAGCTTTCTTT. Its translation is CASSSTRPQGEMRAFF.

This chain joins TRBV5-1 and TRBJ2-2; 9 nucleotides align to TRBD1. Germline V lookup: CDR1 SGHRS, CDR2 YFSETQ. Trimming took 4 bases from V and 3 from J; bases not matched to a gene: 13. The CDR3 runs 18 residues. The CDR3 nucleotides are TGCGCCAGCAGCCTTCGGACAGGGGTAGGAATAGACACCGGGGAGCTGTTTTTT. It encodes CASSLRTGVGIDTGELFF.

V gene TRBV7-6 combines with J gene TRBJ2-5; 7 bases match TRBD1. Germline V gives CDR1 SGHVS, CDR2 FNYEAQ. With 0 bases clipped from V and 2 bases from J, the junction kept 3 bases outside the gene matches. The CDR3 runs 15 residues. The CDR3, as DNA: TGTGCCAGCAGCTTAGCAGGGACAGTTCAAGAGACCCAGTACTTC. Protein product: CASSLAGTVQETQYF.

As DNA, the CDR3 is TGTGCCAGTAGTACAAGTCTTGGTTTGGAGACCCAGTACTTC. Translated, it gives CASSTSLGLETQYF. The chain joins TRBV19 to TRBJ2-5; D gene ambiguous. With 4 bases removed from V and 5 bases from J, the gap between germline ends came to 14 bases. Germline V CDR1 and CDR2: LNHDA, SQIVND (reference sequence). The CDR3 runs to 14 residues.

The chain recombines TRBV30 with TRBJ1-2; D may be TRBD1 (6 bases). Germline CDR1 is GTSNPN and CDR2 is SVGIG (reference sequence). The CDR3 runs to 14 residues. V lost 1 base and J 9 bases, leaving 18 bases between the germline ends. The CDR3 nucleotides are TGTGCCTGGAGTGGGTCGGGACACAAAGCAAGCTACACCTTC. It yields the protein CAWSGSGHKASYTF.

This clone is a singleton in its sample. This sequence joins TRBV4-1 and TRBJ1-1; D remains ambiguous. Deletions cut 0 bases from V and 0 bases from J, with 5 bases between. Looked up from germline, CDR1 is MGHRA and CDR2 is YSYEKL. This CDR3 comprises 14 residues. CDR3 protein: CASSQDGLNTEAFF. CDR3 DNA sequence: TGCGCCAGCAGCCAAGATGGGTTGAACACTGAAGCTTTCTTT.

This CDR3 is CASRITSGGTYEQYF. CDR3 DNA sequence: TGTGCCAGCAGAATAACTAGCGGGGGCACCTACGAGCAGTACTTC. The chain uses TRBV6-6 and TRBJ2-7; the match to TRBD2 covers 11 bases. Trimming at V came to 6 bases and at J to 2 bases, leaving 6 bases not matched to a gene. This CDR3 contains 15 residues. CDR1 MNHNY and CDR2 SVGAGI come from the germline V gene (reference sequence).

The chain carries TRBV11-2 and TRBJ2-7; 7 nucleotides line up with TRBD2. CDR1 and CDR2 from the germline V gene are SGHAT and FQNNGV. The length of the CDR3 is 14 residues. The V segment lost 2 bases and the J segment 6 bases; nucleotides outside the gene matches: 7. CDR3 amino acids: CASSLKGASGEQYF. CDR3 bases: TGTGCCAGCAGCTTAAAAGGGGCTAGCGGCGAGCAGTACTTC.

The rearrangement links TRBV7-8 to TRBJ1-6, with 8 nucleotides matching TRBD1. Germline V gene data show CDR1 as SGHVS and CDR2 as FQNEAQ. The CDR3 loop spans 16 amino acids. Germline trimming cut 5 bases from V and 4 bases from J; bases unmatched to any gene: 7. CDR3 residues: CASSLGQGLYNSPLHF. CDR3 bases: TGTGCCAGCAGCCTTGGACAGGGACTTTATAATTCACCCCTCCACTTT. The full variable domain, its missing parts supplied by reference TRBV7-8 and TRBJ1-6, is GAGVSQSPRYKVAKRGQDVALRCDPISGHVSLFWYQQALGQGPEFLTYFQNEAQLDKSGLPSDRFFAERPEGSVSTLKIQRTQQEDSAVYLCASSLGQGLYNSPLHFGNGTRLTVT.

There are a few counts of this clone. The chain combines TRBV5-6 with TRBJ1-2; D possibly corresponds to TRBD1 (5 bases). Deletions cut 1 base from V and 3 bases from J, with 13 bases between. Germline V CDR1 and CDR2: SGHDT, YYEEEE. The CDR3 length is 15 residues. CDR3: CASSLSLGGDYGYTF. The CDR3 nucleotides are TGTGCCAGCAGCTTGTCGTTGGGGGGAGACTATGGCTACACCTTC. Variable domain in full (rest from reference TRBV5-6 and TRBJ1-2): DAGVTQSPTHLIKTRGQQVTLRCSPKSGHDTVSWYQQALGQGPQFIFQYYEEEERQRGNFPDRFSGHQFPNYSSELNVNALLLGDSALYLCASSLSLGGDYGYTFGSGTRLTVV.

The chain recombines TRBV27 with TRBJ2-7; no definite D call. V was shortened by 5 bases and J by 2 bases, with 13 bases between the two germline ends. There are 14 residues in the CDR3. In germline, CDR1 is MNHEY, CDR2 SMNVEV (reference sequence). CDR3 amino acids: CASSPDPVPYEQYF. The CDR3 DNA follows: TGTGCCAGCAGTCCCGACCCTGTCCCCTACGAGCAGTACTTC.

The chain joins TRBV6-6 to TRBJ2-7; D remains ambiguous. CDR1 is MNHNY, CDR2 SVGAGI, per germline (reference sequence). The CDR3 spans 14 residues. V gave up 7 bases and J gave up 3 bases, with 16 bases separating them. The CDR3 DNA reads as TGTGCCAGCACTCCTAACTCTCTCGACTACGAGCAGTACTTC. The encoded protein is CASTPNSLDYEQYF.

J is TRBJ2-7 and V is TRBV5-4; 9 bases agree with TRBD2. The V and J ends lost 4 bases and 6 bases, in that order; junction bases with no gene match: 2. Germline CDR1 is SGHNT and CDR2 is YYREEE (reference sequence). This CDR3 is 12 amino acids long. This chain's CDR3 is CASSVTSGEQYF. The CDR3 nucleotides are TGTGCCAGCAGCGTGACTAGCGGCGAGCAGTACTTC.

This clone was recorded once. This chain joins TRBV11-1 and TRBJ1-2; weak D call: TRBD1 (5 bases). The V end lost 3 bases, the J end lost 10 bases, and 12 bases lay between the germline ends. This CDR3 has 12 residues. Germline V gene lookup returns CDR1 SGHAT and CDR2 FQDESV (reference sequence). As DNA, the CDR3 is TGTGCCAGCAGCTTGGGGGGTAAGGACTACACCTTC. It yields the protein CASSLGGKDYTF. Based on the CDR3 plus reference TRBV11-1 and TRBJ1-2, the full variable domain is EAEVAQSPRYKITEKSQAVAFWCDPISGHATLYWYRQILGQGPELLVQFQDESVVDDSQLPKDRFSAERLKGVDSTLKIQPAELGDSAMYLCASSLGGKDYTFGSGTRLTVV.

The genes are TRBV9 and TRBJ1-3; maybe TRBD1 (5 bases). V was shortened by 3 bases and J by 0 bases, with 10 bases between the two germline ends. From germline, CDR1 is SGDLS and CDR2 YYNGEE. The CDR3 loop spans 15 amino acids. This chain's CDR3 is CASSAGGSSGNTIYF. The CDR3 nucleotides are TGTGCCAGCAGCGCGGGGGGAAGCTCTGGAAACACCATATATTTT.

The table lists this clone with a few counts. This chain joins TRBV4-1 and TRBJ1-4; D is unresolved. V dropped 5 bases and J dropped 7 bases, with 5 bases sitting between them. Germline V gives CDR1 MGHRA, CDR2 YSYEKL. This CDR3 is 11 amino acids long. Here the CDR3 DNA reads TGCGCCAGCAGCTCTGGTGAAAAACTGTTTTTT. Translation: CASSSGEKLFF.

This clone was counted between two and nine times. The rearrangement links TRBV4-1 to TRBJ1-6; no clear D. Between the trimmed V and J ends, which lost 1 base and 12 bases, there was a span of 16 bases. This CDR3 comprises 15 residues. CDR1 and CDR2 from the germline V gene are MGHRA and YSYEKL. The CDR3 DNA follows: TGCGCCAGCAGCCAAGTCGGTGGCGAATACGGACCCCTCCACTTT. This codes for CASSQVGGEYGPLHF.

The chain has TRBV4-2 and TRBJ2-3; D not resolved. The CDR3 length is 12 residues. Germline V gene lookup returns CDR1 LGHNA and CDR2 YNFKEQ. The V gene lost 5 bases and the J gene lost 7 bases, with 10 bases spanning the gap. The CDR3 loop is CASSSWDNTQYF. The CDR3 coding sequence is TGTGCCAGCAGCTCGTGGGATAATACGCAGTATTTT.

The rearrangement joins TRBV7-9 to TRBJ1-1, with TRBD1 matching 8 bases. CDR3 length: 14 residues. In germline, CDR1 is SEHNR, CDR2 FQNEAQ (reference sequence). V lost 5 bases to trimming and J lost 1 base; unmatched junction nucleotides: 3. Written as DNA, the CDR3 is TGTGCCAGCAGCCTCGGGACAGGGAACACTGAAGCTTTCTTT. Protein: CASSLGTGNTEAFF.

The rearrangement links TRBV7-3 to TRBJ2-2; D is tentatively TRBD1 or TRBD2 (5 bases each). Germline loops: CDR1 SGHTA, CDR2 FQGTGA. V was cut by 1 base and J by 2 bases, with 11 bases left in between. The CDR3 covers 16 residues. The CDR3 here is CASSLNLGPNTGELFF. In DNA, the CDR3 is TGTGCCAGCAGCTTAAACCTGGGACCCAACACCGGGGAGCTGTTTTTT.